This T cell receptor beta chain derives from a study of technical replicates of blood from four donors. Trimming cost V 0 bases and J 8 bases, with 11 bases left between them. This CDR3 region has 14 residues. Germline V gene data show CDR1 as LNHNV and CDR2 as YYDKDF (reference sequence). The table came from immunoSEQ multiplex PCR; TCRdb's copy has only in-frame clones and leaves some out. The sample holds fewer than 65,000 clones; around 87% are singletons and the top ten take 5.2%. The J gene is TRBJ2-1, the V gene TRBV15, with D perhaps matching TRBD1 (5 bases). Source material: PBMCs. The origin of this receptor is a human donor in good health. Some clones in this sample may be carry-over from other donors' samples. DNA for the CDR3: TGTGCCACCAGCAGAGAAAAGGGGTCTTATGAGCAGTTCTTC. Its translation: CATSREKGSYEQFF.